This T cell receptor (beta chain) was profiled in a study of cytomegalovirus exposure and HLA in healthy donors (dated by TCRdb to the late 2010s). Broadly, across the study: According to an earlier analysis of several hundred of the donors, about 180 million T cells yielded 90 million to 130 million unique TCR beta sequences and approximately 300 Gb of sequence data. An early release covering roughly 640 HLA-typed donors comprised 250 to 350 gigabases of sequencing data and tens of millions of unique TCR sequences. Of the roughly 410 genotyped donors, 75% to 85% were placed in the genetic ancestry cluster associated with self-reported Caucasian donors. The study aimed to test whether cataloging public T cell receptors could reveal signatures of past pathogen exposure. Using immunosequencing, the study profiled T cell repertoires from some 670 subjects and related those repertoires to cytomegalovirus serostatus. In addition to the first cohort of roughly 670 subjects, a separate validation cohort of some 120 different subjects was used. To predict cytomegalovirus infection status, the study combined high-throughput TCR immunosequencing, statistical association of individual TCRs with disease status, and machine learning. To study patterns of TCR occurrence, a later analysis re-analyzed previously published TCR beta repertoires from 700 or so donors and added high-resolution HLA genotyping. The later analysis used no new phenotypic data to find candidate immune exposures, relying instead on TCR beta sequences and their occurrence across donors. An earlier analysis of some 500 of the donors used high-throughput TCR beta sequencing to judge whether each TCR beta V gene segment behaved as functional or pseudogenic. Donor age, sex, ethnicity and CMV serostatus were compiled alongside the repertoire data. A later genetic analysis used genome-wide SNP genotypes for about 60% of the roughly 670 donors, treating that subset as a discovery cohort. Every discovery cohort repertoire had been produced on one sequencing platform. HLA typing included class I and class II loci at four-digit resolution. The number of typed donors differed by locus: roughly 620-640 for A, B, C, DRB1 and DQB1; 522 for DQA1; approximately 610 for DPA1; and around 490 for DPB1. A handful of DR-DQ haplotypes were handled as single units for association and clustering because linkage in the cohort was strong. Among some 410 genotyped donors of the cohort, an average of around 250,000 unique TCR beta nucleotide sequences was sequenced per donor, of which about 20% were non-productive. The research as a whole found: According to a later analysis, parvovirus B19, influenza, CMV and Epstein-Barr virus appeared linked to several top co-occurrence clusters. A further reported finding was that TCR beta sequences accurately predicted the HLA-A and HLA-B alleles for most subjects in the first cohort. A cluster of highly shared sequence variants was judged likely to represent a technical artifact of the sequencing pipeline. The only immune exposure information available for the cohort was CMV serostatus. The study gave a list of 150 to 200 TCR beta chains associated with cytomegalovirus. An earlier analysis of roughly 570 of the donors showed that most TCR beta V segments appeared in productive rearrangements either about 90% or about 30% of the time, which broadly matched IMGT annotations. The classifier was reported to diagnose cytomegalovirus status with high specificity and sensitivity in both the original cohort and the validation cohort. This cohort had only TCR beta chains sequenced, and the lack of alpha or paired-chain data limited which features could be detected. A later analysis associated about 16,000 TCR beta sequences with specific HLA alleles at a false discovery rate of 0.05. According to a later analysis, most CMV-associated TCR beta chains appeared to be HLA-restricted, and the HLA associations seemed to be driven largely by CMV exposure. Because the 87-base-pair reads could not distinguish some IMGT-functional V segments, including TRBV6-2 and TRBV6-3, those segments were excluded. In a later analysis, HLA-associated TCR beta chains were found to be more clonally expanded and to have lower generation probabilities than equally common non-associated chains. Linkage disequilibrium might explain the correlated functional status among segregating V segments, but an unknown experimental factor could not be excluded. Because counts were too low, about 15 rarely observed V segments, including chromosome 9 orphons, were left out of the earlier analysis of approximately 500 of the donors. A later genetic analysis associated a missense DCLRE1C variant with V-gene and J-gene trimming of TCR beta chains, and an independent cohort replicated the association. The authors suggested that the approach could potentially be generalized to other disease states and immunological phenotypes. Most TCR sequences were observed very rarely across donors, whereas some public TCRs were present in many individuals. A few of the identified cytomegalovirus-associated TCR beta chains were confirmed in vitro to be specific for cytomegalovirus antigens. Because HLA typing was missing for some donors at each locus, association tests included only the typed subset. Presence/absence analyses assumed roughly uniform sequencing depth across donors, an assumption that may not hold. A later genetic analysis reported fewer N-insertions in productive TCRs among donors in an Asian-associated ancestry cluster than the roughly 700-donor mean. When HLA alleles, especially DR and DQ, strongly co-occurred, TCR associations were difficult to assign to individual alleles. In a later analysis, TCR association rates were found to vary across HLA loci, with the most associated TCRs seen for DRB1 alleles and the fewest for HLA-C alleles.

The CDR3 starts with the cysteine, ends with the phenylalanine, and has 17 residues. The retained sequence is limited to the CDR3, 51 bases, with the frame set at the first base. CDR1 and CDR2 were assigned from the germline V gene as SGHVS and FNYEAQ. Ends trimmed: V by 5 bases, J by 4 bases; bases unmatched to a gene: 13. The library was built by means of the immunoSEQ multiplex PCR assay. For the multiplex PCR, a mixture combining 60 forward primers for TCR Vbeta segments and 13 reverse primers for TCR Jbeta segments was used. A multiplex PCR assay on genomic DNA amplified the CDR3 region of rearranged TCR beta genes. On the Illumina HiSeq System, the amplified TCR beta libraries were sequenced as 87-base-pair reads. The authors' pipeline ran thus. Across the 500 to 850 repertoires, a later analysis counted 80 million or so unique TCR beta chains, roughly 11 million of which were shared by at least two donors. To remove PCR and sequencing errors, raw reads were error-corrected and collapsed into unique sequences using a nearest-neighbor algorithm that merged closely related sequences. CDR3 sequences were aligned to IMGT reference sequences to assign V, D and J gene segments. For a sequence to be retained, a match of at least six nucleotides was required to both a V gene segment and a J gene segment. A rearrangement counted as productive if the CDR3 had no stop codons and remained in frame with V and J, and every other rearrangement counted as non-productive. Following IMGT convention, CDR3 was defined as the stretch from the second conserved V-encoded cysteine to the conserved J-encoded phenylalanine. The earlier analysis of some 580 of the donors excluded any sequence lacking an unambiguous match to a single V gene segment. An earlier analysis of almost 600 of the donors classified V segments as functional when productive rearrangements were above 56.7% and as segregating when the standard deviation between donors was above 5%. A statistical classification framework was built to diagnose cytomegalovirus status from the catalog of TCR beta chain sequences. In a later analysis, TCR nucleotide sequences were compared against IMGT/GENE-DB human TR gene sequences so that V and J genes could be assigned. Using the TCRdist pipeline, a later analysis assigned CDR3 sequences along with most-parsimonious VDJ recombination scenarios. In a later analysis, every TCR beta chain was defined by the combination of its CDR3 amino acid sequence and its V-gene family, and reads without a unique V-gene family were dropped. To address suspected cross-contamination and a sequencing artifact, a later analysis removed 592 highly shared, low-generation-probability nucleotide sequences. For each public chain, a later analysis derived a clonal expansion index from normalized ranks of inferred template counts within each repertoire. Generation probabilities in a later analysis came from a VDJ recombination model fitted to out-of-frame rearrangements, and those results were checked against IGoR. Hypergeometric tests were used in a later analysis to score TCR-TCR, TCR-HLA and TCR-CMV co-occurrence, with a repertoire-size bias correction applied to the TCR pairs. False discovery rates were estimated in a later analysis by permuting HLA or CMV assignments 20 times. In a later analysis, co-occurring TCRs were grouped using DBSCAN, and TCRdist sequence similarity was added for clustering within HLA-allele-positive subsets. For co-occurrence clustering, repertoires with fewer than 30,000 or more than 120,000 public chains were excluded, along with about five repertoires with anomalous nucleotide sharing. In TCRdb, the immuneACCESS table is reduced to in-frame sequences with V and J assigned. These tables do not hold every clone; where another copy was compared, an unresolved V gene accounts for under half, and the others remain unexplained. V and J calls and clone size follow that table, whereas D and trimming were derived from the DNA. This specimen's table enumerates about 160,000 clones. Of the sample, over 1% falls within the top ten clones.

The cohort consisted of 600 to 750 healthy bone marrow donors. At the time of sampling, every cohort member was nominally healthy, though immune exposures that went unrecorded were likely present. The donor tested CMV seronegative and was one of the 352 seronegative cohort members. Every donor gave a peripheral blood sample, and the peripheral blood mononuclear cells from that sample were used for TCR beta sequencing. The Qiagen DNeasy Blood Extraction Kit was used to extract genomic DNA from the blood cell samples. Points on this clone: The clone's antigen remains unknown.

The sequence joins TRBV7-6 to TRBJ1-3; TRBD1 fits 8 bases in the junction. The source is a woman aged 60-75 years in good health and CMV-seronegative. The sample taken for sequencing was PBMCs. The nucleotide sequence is TGTGCCAGCAGCCCCGGAACTAGGACAGGGACCGGAAACACCATATATTTT. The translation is CASSPGTRTGTGNTIYF.